The T cell receptor beta chain under discussion was sequenced for a study of human T cells and chemical hapten exposure. Unique molecular identifiers were affixed to discrete cDNA molecules within the library. TCRdb reprocessed the RACE reads with MiXCR, giving one entry per CDR3 protein. Of 300,000 to 450,000 distinct CDR3 sequences detected, 4.5% to 7% appear once; the ten largest clones hold around 8.6%. Time point defined: pre-sensitization, week 0. Treatment given: therapeutic diphenylcyclopropenone sensitization with weekly scalp DPC. Prior to application of each patch test, blood was drawn. V lost 0 bases to trimming and J lost 3 bases; unmatched junction nucleotides: 14. The CDR3 covers 19 residues. In germline, CDR1 is MNHEY, CDR2 SVGAGI. Points on this clonotype: Antigen specificity is unknown.

Study findings and constraints: Alopecia affected the donors, so their immune response may differ from healthy people's. With regard to DPC sensitization, TCRs above 1 in 1000 frequency did not change.

This material consisted of whole blood, taken in connection with sensitization to the hapten diphenylcyclopropenone (DPC). The chain combines TRBV6-5 with TRBJ1-3; 7 bases match TRBD1. This receptor was identified in a woman between 18 and 30 years old with alopecia areata. Some clones in this sample may be carry-over from other donors' samples. CDR3 nucleotides: TGTGCCAGCAGTTACTCGAGGATCGGACAGGTTAAGAATGGAAACACCATATATTTT. It yields the protein CASSYSRIGQVKNGNTIYF.